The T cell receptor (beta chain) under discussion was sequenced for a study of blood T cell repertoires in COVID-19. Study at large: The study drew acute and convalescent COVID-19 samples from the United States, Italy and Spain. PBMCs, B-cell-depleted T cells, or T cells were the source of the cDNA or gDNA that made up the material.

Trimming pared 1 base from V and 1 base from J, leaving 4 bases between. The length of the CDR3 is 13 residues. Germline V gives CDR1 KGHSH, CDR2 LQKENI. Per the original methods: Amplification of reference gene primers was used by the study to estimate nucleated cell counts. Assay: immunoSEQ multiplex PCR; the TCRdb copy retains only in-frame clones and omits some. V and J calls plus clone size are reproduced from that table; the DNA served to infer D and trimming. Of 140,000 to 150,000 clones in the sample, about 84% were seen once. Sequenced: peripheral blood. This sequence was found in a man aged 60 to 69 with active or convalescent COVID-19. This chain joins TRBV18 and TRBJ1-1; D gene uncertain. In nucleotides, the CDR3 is TGTGCCAGCTCACCACGAGAGAACACTGAAGCTTTCTTT. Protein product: CASSPRENTEAFF. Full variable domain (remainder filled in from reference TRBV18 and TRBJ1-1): NAGVMQNPRHLVRRRGQEARLRCSPMKGHSHVYWYRQLPEEGLKFMVYLQKENIIDESGMPKERFSAEFPKEGPSILRIQQVVRGDSAAYFCASSPRENTEAFFGQGTRLTVV.